This T cell receptor beta chain was identified during a study of cytomegalovirus exposure and HLA in healthy donors. Study in general: Earlier results showed 120 million or so unique TCR beta sequences derived from some 190 million T cells.

V was pared by 7 bases and J by 6 bases, with 18 bases between. In germline, CDR1 is MNHEY, CDR2 SMNVEV (reference sequence). The CDR3 runs 15 residues. Findings of the study overall: Cytomegalovirus-associated status was assigned to about 180 TCR beta chains.

Donors were ostensibly healthy at sampling, although undocumented immune exposures were probable. The PCR ran on 60 Vbeta and 13 Jbeta primers. Profiled with immunoSEQ multiplex PCR; TCRdb holds only in-frame clones, not every one. The sample records 150,000 to 200,000 clones, roughly 87% being singletons. With regard to this clone: Its antigen remains unknown.

The chain links TRBV27 to TRBJ2-2; TRBD2 might be the D (5 bases). The sample comprised PBMCs. The TCR was taken from a man aged 40-50 years in good health and CMV-seronegative. In nucleotides, the CDR3 is TGTGCCAGCACACCGGATCGAGGGTACTCCGGGGAGCTGTTTTTT. Encoded protein: CASTPDRGYSGELFF.